One and the same sample provided the 14 T cell receptor beta chains below, sequenced in a study of Ad26.COV2.S vaccination and SARS-CoV-2 variants. TCRdb's copy holds only in-frame clones and misses some; the assay was immunoSEQ multiplex PCR. The repertoire consists of almost 400,000 clones, with about 91% occurring once and the leading ten covering about 2%. The sample's treatment: around 19 received Ad26.COV2.S at low or high dose, single or two shots; about five received placebo; per-sample allocation not given. It was on day 63 after the first vaccine or placebo injection that samples were taken. The sample in question was peripheral blood, obtained in a trial of Ad26.COV2.S vaccine versus placebo. These receptors were collected from a person between 18 and 59 years old who received the Ad26.COV2.S COVID-19 vaccine or a placebo.

This chain joins TRBV5-8 and TRBJ2-5; 13 bases align to TRBD2. Germline V gives CDR1 SGHTS, CDR2 YDEGEE. CDR3 length: 16 amino acids. Trimming took 4 bases from V and 4 from J; bases not matched to a gene: 7. The CDR3 region has the DNA TGTGCCAGCAGCCGACTAGCGGGAGGAGGACGAGAGACCCAGTACTTC. Its protein product is CASSRLAGGGRETQYF.

The chain employs TRBV2 and TRBJ1-4, with D unclear. Germline loops: CDR1 SNHLY, CDR2 FYNNEI. The CDR3 is made up of 15 amino acids. V gave up 3 bases and J gave up 5 bases, with 13 bases separating them. The CDR3, as DNA: TGTGCCAGCAGTGAGGCACAGTTAGAAAATGAAAAACTGTTTTTT. Protein: CASSEAQLENEKLFF.

J is TRBJ1-6 and V is TRBV25-1; tentatively, D is TRBD1 (6 bases). V was pared by 8 bases and J by 5 bases, with 7 bases between. Germline V CDR1 and CDR2: MGHDK, SYGVNS. This CDR3 has 12 amino acids. This CDR3 reads CASGGHNSPLHF. In nucleotides, the CDR3 is TGTGCCAGCGGGGGGCATAATTCACCCCTCCACTTT.

This chain uses TRBV5-1 with TRBJ2-5; 9 positions match TRBD1. Germline CDR1 is SGHRS and CDR2 is YFSETQ. The junction had 4 bases not matched to a gene; V was cut back by 1 base and J by 0 bases. The length of the CDR3 is 16 residues. CDR3 sequence reads: CASSLRTGDYQETQYF. The CDR3 coding sequence is TGCGCCAGCAGCTTGAGGACAGGGGACTACCAAGAGACCCAGTACTTC.

This clone showed up just a few times. The chain employs TRBV10-3 and TRBJ2-6, with D unresolved. CDR1 is ENHRY, CDR2 SYGVKD, per germline. With 5 bases removed from V and 0 bases from J, the gap between germline ends came to 11 bases. CDR3 length: 16 residues. The CDR3 region has the DNA TGTGCCATCAGTCGGCAGATGAGCTCTGGGGCCAACGTCCTGACTTTC. Amino acid sequence: CAISRQMSSGANVLTF.

This chain uses TRBV28 with TRBJ1-4; D is perhaps TRBD1 (6 bases). This CDR3 contains 13 residues. From germline, CDR1 is MDHEN and CDR2 SYDVKM. V lost 10 bases to trimming and J lost 8 bases, with 17 bases between them. The chain's CDR3 is CATRWGRDEKLFF. Written as DNA, the CDR3 is TGTGCCACCCGATGGGGGCGGGACGAAAAACTGTTTTTT.

The chain carries TRBV19 and TRBJ1-2; D might be TRBD1 (6 bases). V was clipped by 6 bases and J by 4 bases, with 15 bases between them. Germline V CDR1 and CDR2: LNHDA, SQIVND (reference sequence). CDR3 length equals 14 residues. This CDR3 is CASSRDTGGYGYTF. The DNA for the CDR3 is TGTGCCAGTAGCCGGGACACTGGGGGCTATGGCTACACCTTC.

This rearrangement joins TRBV3-1 (or the pseudogene TRBV3-2) to TRBJ2-6; D is ambiguous. Germline values: CDR1 LGHDT, CDR2 YNNKEL (reference sequence). The CDR3 contains 15 residues. Trimming pared 2 bases from V and 2 bases from J, leaving 7 bases between. DNA of the CDR3: TGTGCCAGCAGCCAATTGGGTACTGGGGCCAACGTCCTGACTTTC. Translated, it gives CASSQLGTGANVLTF.

This sequence joins TRBV7-9 and TRBJ1-1; D may be TRBD1 (6 bases). Between the trimmed V and J ends, which lost 6 bases and 10 bases, there was a span of 15 bases. This CDR3 comprises 12 residues. Germline V gives CDR1 SEHNR, CDR2 FQNEAQ (reference sequence). The chain's CDR3 is CASRDAKGGAFF. CDR3 nucleotides: TGTGCCAGCAGAGACGCCAAGGGGGGAGCTTTCTTT. Based on the CDR3 plus reference TRBV7-9 and TRBJ1-1, the full variable domain is DTGVSQNPRHKITKRGQNVTFRCDPISEHNRLYWYRQTLGQGPEFLTYFQNEAQLEKSRLLSDRFSAERPKGSFSTLEIQRTEQGDSAMYLCASRDAKGGAFFGQGTRLTVV.

This chain uses TRBV6-6 with TRBJ2-3, with 8 bases matching TRBD2. There are 15 residues in the CDR3. Germline trimming cut 8 bases from V and 4 bases from J; bases unmatched to any gene: 11. Germline V CDR1 and CDR2: MNHNY, SVGAGI (reference sequence). CDR3 protein: CASCVAGGRPDTQYF. CDR3 bases: TGTGCCAGCTGTGTTGCGGGAGGTCGGCCAGATACGCAGTATTTT.

The chain is built from TRBV18 and TRBJ1-1; 7 nucleotides line up with TRBD1. This CDR3 has 12 residues. CDR1 is KGHSH and CDR2 is LQKENI in the germline V gene. V was clipped by 3 bases and J by 10 bases; unmatched bases: 5. The CDR3 sequence is CASSPDREGAFF. The CDR3 DNA reads TGTGCCAGCTCACCTGACAGGGAGGGAGCTTTCTTT.

This chain links TRBV19 with TRBJ2-1; no clear D. V lost 3 bases and J 3 bases, leaving 12 bases between the germline ends. CDR3 length: 15 residues. Germline-derived CDR1 and CDR2 are LNHDA and SQIVND (reference sequence). The CDR3 DNA follows: TGTGCCAGTAGTATTCAGTCTGGGTACTACAATGAGCAGTTCTTC. Its protein is CASSIQSGYYNEQFF.

In this sample, this clone turned up a few times. V gene TRBV5-6 combines with J gene TRBJ2-7; D is unclear. CDR1 and CDR2 from the germline V gene are SGHDT and YYEEEE. The CDR3 sequence is 14 residues long. Trimming stripped 1 base from V and 0 bases from J, with 8 bases between. The CDR3 bases are TGTGCCAGCAGCTTGAGTTCCCGCTCCTACGAGCAGTACTTC. Its protein product is CASSLSSRSYEQYF.

The V and J genes are TRBV5-4 and TRBJ1-6; no definite D call. This CDR3 contains 15 residues. The germline V gene has CDR1 SGHNT and CDR2 YYREEE (reference sequence). Deletions cut 1 base from V and 7 bases from J, with 12 bases between. The CDR3 bases are TGTGCCAGCAGCTTGCTTGGCAGAAAGAATTCACCCCTCCACTTT. Its protein is CASSLLGRKNSPLHF. Full variable domain (missing parts from reference TRBV5-4 and TRBJ1-6): ETGVTQSPTHLIKTRGQQVTLRCSSQSGHNTVSWYQQALGQGPQFIFQYYREEENGRGNFPPRFSGLQFPNYSSELNVNALELDDSALYLCASSLLGRKNSPLHFGNGTRLTVT.